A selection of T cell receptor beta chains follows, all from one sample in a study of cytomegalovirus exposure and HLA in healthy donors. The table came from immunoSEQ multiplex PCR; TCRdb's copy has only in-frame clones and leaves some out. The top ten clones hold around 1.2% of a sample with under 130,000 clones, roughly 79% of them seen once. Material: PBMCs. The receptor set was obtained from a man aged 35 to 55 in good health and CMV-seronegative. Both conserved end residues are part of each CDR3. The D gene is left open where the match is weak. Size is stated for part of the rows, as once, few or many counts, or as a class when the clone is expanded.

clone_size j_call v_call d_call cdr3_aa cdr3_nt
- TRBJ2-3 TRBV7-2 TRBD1 CASSPRQGASTDTQYF TGTGCCAGCAGCCCAAGACAGGGGGCTAGCACAGATACGCAGTATTTT
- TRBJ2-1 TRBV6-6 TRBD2 CATINGGSGNEQFF TGTGCCACCATTAATGGCGGGAGTGGGAATGAGCAGTTCTTC
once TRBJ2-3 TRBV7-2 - CASSLGVRGTDTQYF TGTGCCAGCAGCTTAGGAGTCAGGGGAACAGATACGCAGTATTTT
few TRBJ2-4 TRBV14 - CASSQDGSGIQYF TGTGCCAGCAGCCAAGATGGCAGTGGCATTCAGTACTTC
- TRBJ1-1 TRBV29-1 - CSVGRGNTEAFF TGCAGCGTTGGGAGGGGGAACACTGAAGCTTTCTTT
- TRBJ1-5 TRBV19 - CASSILGPNQPQHF TGTGCCAGTAGTATACTGGGGCCGAATCAGCCCCAGCATTTT
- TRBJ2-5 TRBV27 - CASRRQTQETQYF TGTGCCAGCAGGAGGCAGACTCAAGAGACCCAGTACTTC
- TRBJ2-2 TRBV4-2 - CASSRSNANTGELFF TGTGCCAGCAGCAGGAGCAACGCGAACACCGGGGAGCTGTTTTTT
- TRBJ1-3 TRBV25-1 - CASSEWSGRKGNTIYF TGTGCCAGCAGTGAATGGAGCGGCCGTAAGGGAAACACCATATATTTT
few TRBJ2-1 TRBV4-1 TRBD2 CASSQGGLAGNDEQFF TGCGCCAGCAGCCAAGGGGGGCTAGCGGGAAACGATGAGCAGTTCTTC
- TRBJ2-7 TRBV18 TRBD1 CASSPTGGPYEQYF TGTGCCAGCTCTCCGACAGGGGGCCCTTACGAGCAGTACTTC
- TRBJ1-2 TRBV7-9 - CASSDGWTLNYGYTF TGTGCCAGCAGCGACGGGTGGACACTAAACTATGGCTACACCTTC
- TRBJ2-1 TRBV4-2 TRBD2 CASSQAAGGFNEQFF TGTGCCAGCAGCCAAGCAGCGGGGGGTTTCAATGAGCAGTTCTTC
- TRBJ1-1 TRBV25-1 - CASTPPFWGENTEAFF TGTGCCAGCACTCCGCCTTTCTGGGGGGAGAACACTGAAGCTTTCTTT
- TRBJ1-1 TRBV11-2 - CASSLFNGANTEAFF TGTGCCAGCAGCTTATTCAATGGGGCGAACACTGAAGCTTTCTTT
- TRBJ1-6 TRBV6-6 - CASSQPQTGNSPLHF TGTGCCAGCAGTCAACCCCAAACGGGGAATTCACCCCTCCACTTT
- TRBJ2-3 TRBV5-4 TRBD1 CASSQQGASDTQYF TGTGCCAGCAGCCAGCAGGGGGCCTCAGATACGCAGTATTTT
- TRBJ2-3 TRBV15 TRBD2 CATSRAQGLADTQYF TGTGCCACCAGCAGGGCCCAGGGACTAGCCGATACGCAGTATTTT
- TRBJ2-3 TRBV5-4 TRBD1 CASSLYRGTDTQYF TGTGCCAGCAGCTTGTACAGGGGTACAGATACGCAGTATTTT
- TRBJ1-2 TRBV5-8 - CASSLARSYGYTF TGTGCCAGCAGCTTGGCTAGAAGCTATGGCTACACCTTC
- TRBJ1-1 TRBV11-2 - CASSLAPGMVTEAFF TGTGCCAGCAGCTTAGCCCCGGGGATGGTCACTGAAGCTTTCTTT
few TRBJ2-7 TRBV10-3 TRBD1 CAISESGQAYEQYF TGTGCCATCAGTGAGTCTGGACAGGCCTACGAGCAGTACTTC
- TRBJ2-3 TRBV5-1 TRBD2 CASSLVPSGTSTDTQYF TGCGCCAGCAGCTTGGTACCTAGCGGGACTAGCACAGATACGCAGTATTTT
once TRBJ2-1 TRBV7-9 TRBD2 CASSLFSGESYNEQFF TGTGCCAGCAGCTTATTTAGCGGGGAGTCCTACAATGAGCAGTTCTTC
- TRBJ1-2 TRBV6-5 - CASSTTGSGYTF TGTGCCAGCAGTACCACAGGGTCTGGCTACACCTTC
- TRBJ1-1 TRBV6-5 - CASSYRSRGNTEAFF TGTGCCAGCAGTTACCGAAGCAGGGGGAACACTGAAGCTTTCTTT
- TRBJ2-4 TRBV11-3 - CASSSELSQGQFVENIQYF TGTGCCAGCAGCTCCGAACTATCCCAAGGACAGTTTGTGGAAAACATTCAGTACTTC
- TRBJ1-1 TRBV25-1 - CASSLGGGTEAFF TGTGCCAGCAGTTTAGGGGGGGGGACAGAAGCTTTCTTT
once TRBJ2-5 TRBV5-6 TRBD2 CASSHASGEETQYF TGTGCCAGCAGCCACGCTAGCGGTGAAGAGACCCAGTACTTC
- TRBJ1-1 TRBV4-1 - CASSLGGYDEAFF TGCGCCAGCTCCCTGGGGGGTTACGATGAAGCTTTCTTT
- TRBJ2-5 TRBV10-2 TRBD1 CASSERGTGAETQYF TGCGCCAGCAGTGAGCGTGGAACAGGGGCAGAGACCCAGTACTTC
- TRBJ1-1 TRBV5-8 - CASSSSVARVTEAFF TGTGCCAGCAGCTCATCCGTAGCCAGGGTGACTGAAGCTTTCTTT
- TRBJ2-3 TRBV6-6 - CASSYSTAGNTDTQYF TGTGCCAGCAGTTACTCGACGGCGGGCAACACAGATACGCAGTATTTT
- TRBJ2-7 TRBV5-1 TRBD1 CASSTRGSGEQYF TGCGCCAGCAGCACCAGGGGGAGCGGCGAGCAGTACTTC
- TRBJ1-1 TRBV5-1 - CASSLGGGASTEAFF TGCGCCAGCAGCTTGGGGGGGGGCGCGTCCACTGAAGCTTTCTTT
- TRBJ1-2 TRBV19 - CASTTNGVYGYTF TGTGCCAGTACCACTAACGGGGTCTATGGCTACACCTTC
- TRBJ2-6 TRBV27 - CASSRVTGTSGANVLTF TGTGCCAGCAGTAGAGTCACAGGGACCTCTGGGGCCAACGTCCTGACTTTC
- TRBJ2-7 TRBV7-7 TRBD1 CASSLTGGYEQYF TGTGCCAGCAGCTTAACAGGGGGCTACGAGCAGTACTTC
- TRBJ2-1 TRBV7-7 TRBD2 CASSPLAGGGDEQFF TGTGCTAGCAGCCCACTAGCGGGGGGAGGGGATGAGCAGTTCTTC
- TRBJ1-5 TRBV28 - CASSDARSGGNQPQHF TGTGCCAGCAGCGATGCCAGGTCAGGGGGCAATCAGCCCCAGCATTTT